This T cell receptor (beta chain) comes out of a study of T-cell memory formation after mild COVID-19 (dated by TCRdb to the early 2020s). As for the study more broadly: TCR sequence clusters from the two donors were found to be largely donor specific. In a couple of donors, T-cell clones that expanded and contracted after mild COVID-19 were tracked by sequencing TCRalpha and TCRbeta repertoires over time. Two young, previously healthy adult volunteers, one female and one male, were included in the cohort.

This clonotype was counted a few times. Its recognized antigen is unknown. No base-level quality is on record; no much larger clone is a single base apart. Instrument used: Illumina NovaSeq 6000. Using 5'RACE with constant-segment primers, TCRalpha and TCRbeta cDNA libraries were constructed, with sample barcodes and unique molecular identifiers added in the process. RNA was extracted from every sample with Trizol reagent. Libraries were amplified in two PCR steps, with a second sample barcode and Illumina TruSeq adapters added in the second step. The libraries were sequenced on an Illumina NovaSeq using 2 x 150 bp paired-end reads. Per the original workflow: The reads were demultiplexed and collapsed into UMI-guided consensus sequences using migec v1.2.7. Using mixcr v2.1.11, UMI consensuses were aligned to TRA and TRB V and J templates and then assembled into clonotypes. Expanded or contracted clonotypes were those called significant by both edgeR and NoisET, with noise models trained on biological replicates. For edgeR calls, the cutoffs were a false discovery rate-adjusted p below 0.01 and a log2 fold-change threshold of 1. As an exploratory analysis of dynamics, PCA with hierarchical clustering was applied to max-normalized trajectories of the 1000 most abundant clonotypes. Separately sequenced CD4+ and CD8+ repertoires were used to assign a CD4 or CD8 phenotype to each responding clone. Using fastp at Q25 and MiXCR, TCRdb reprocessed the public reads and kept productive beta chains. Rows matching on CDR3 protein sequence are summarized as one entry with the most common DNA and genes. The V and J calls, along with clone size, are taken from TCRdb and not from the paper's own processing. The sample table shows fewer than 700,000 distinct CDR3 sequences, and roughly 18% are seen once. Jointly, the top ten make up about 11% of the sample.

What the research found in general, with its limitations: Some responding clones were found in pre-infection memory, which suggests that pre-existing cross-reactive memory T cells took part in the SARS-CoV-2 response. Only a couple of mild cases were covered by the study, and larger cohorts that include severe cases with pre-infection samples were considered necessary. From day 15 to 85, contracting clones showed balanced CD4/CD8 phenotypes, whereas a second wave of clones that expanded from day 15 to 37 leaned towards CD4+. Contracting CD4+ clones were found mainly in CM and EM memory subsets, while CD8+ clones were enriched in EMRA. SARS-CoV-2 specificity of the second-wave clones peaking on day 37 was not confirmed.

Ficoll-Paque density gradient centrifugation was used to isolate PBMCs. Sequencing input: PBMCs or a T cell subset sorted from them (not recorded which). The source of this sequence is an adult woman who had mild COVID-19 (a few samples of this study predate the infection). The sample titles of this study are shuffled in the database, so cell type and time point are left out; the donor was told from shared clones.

The nucleotide sequence reads as follows: TGCAGCGTGCTACAGGGGGCGAACTACGAGCAGTACTTC. Its protein product is CSVLQGANYEQYF. The rearrangement combines TRBV29-1 with TRBJ2-7; TRBD1 agrees with 9 junctional bases. V is cut back by 6 bases and J by 3 bases, with 6 bases in the junction unmatched. There are 13 amino acids in the CDR3, from cysteine to phenylalanine inclusive. The kept DNA is CDR3 alone, 39 bases in frame from the first base. The germline V gene supplies CDR1 SQVTM and CDR2 ANQGSEA.